This entry lists 30 T cell receptor beta chains sequenced from one sample in a study of tumor-infiltrating lymphocytes in primary liver carcinoma. Starting material for RNA and DNA co-extraction consisted of about 20-32 mg of unsorted bulk tissue. From roughly 500 ng total RNA, TCR beta cDNA was generated with a primer in the constant region. The TCR beta library was amplified through three nested multiplex PCR rounds in a modified ARM-PCR procedure. Running 10 cycles apiece, the first two PCR rounds relied on TRBV1-TRBV30 forward primers together with a C-beta reverse primer. MiXCR was run by TCRdb on the multiplex PCR reads, yielding one entry per CDR3 protein. Among about 120,000 distinct CDR3 sequences listed, 65% were seen once. The sample was liver tumor tissue from sampling region 1. Subset denoted: tumor region T1, superior pole. The receptors originated from a woman aged 60-75 years with primary liver carcinoma and hepatitis B virus infection.

The CDR3 spells CASSPGGCGNNEQFF. In DNA form, the CDR3 reads TGTGCCAGCAGTCCTGGGGGTTGCGGGAACAATGAGCAGTTCTTC. V is TRBV11-3 and J is TRBJ2-1; a weak D match, TRBD2 (6 bases). The CDR3 length is 15 residues. Trimming shortened V by 6 bases and J by 5 bases, and 17 bases separated the two germline ends. Per germline, CDR1 SGHNT and CDR2 YENEEA.

This clonotype was recorded only once. A read error may be the cause here, since a much bigger clone is one base away. The V and J genes are TRBV5-4 and TRBJ2-3; TRBD2 matches at 11 bases. Germline V gene lookup returns CDR1 SGHNT and CDR2 YYREEE (reference sequence). This CDR3 is built from 16 residues. For the CDR3, the DNA is TGTACCAGCAGCTCCGGGACTAGCGGACGCACAGATACGCAGTATTTT. This encodes CTSSSGTSGRTDTQYF.

Points on this clonotype: A much larger clone differs by one base, so this may be a read error. This chain joins TRBV6-1 and TRBJ1-2, with 11 positions matching TRBD1. Looked up from germline, CDR1 is MNHNS and CDR2 is SASEGT. This CDR3 spans 16 amino acids. V was clipped by 5 bases and J by 1 base; unmatched bases: 6. This chain's CDR3 is CASSRWDRGNNYGYTF. The CDR3 DNA reads as TGTGCCAGCAGTAGATGGGACAGGGGGAATAACTATGGCTACACCTTC.

In the case of this clonotype: At one end the junction does not follow the germline gene, possibly because of a read error. The chain combines TRBV11-2 with TRBJ2-4; no reliable D call. Germline V CDR1 and CDR2: SGHAT, FQNNGV. The CDR3 contains 14 residues. The CDR3 region has the DNA TGTGCCAGCAGCTTAGTGACAAGTAAAAACGTTCAGTACTTC. Amino acids: CASSLVTSKNVQYF.

Comments on this clonotype: This may be a read error, as it is one base from a much larger clone. This is likely a read error, given that the CDR3 carries no conserved phenylalanine or tryptophan at its end. V gene TRBV6-1 combines with J gene TRBJ2-5; TRBD2 matches at 8 bases. The CDR3 covers 14 residues. The V gene end was trimmed by 7 bases and the J gene end by 2 bases; junction bases not matched to a gene: 6. Germline V gene data show CDR1 as MNHNS and CDR2 as SASEGT. CDR3 region: CASIRRGGQETQYS. The CDR3 DNA sequence: TGTGCCAGCATCAGACGGGGGGGGCAAGAGACCCAGTACTCC.

Regarding this clonotype: The junction does not match germline at one end; this may be a read error. The chain carries TRBV7-8 and TRBJ2-1; 9 positions agree with TRBD2. The CDR3 length is 15 residues. Germline-derived CDR1 and CDR2 are SGHVS and FQNEAQ. CDR3 nucleotides: TGTGCCAGCAGATACGGGACTAGCAGGACTCATGATCAGTTCTTC. Its translation: CASRYGTSRTHDQFF.

This clonotype was counted a few times. V usage is TRBV5-5 and J usage is TRBJ1-5; D is uncertain. Trimming stripped 4 bases from V and 3 bases from J, with 14 bases between. The germline V gene has CDR1 SGHKS and CDR2 YYEKEE (reference sequence). The CDR3 is made up of 15 amino acids. Here the CDR3 reads CASSPLDATNQPQHF. The CDR3, as DNA: TGTGCCAGCAGCCCGTTGGACGCAACCAATCAGCCCCAGCATTTT.

The chain links TRBV9 to TRBJ2-3, with D unclear. V dropped 0 bases and J dropped 2 bases, with 10 bases sitting between them. CDR1 is SGDLS, CDR2 YYNGEE, per germline. The length of the CDR3 is 15 residues. The CDR3 protein is CASSVVPQHTDTQYF. As DNA, the CDR3 is TGTGCCAGCAGCGTAGTTCCACAGCACACAGATACGCAGTATTTT.

This chain links TRBV7-9 with TRBJ2-1, with 9 nucleotides matching TRBD2. V trimming: 5 bases; J trimming: 4 bases; junction bases outside the gene matches: 12. The germline V gene encodes CDR1 SEHNR and CDR2 FQNEAQ (reference sequence). The CDR3 has 17 residues. DNA of the CDR3: TGTGCCAGCAGCCTCCCCGCTGGGCGGGAGGGGTACAATGAGCAGTTCTTC. Encoded protein: CASSLPAGREGYNEQFF.

Comment on this clonotype: A single base separates this from a much larger clone, so it may be a read error. In this CDR3 the conserved last residue, phenylalanine or tryptophan, is missing, so a read error is likely. The J gene is TRBJ2-7, the V gene TRBV12-3 or TRBV12-4; no definite D call. Trimming took 6 bases from V and 1 from J, leaving 13 bases between them. The CDR3 covers 14 residues. The CDR3 here is CASRSRLDSYEQYY. Here the CDR3 DNA reads TGTGCCAGCAGGTCCAGACTGGATTCCTACGAGCAGTACTAC.

The V gene is TRBV11-3, the J gene TRBJ2-1; 7 nucleotides align to TRBD2. CDR1 and CDR2 from the germline V gene are SGHNT and YENEEA. The CDR3 is made up of 16 amino acids. The CDR3 sequence is CISGKGVGEKDNEQFF. The CDR3 nucleotides are TGTATCAGCGGGAAGGGCGTAGGCGAAAAGGACAATGAGCAGTTCTTC.

This chain uses TRBV5-1 with TRBJ1-1, with a possible D match to TRBD1 (6 bases). V was trimmed by 4 bases and J by 5 bases, leaving 15 bases between them. CDR3 length: 14 amino acids. From germline, CDR1 is SGHRS and CDR2 YFSETQ. CDR3 DNA: TGCGCCAGCAGCACCGGACAGAAGAATACTGAAGCTTTCTTT. This codes for CASSTGQKNTEAFF.

Comments on this clonotype: A read error may account for a junction end that differs from germline. V usage is TRBV11-2 and J usage is TRBJ1-1, with 7 positions matching TRBD1. Germline CDR1 SGHAT, CDR2 FQNNGV. This CDR3 has 15 residues. The CDR3 spells CASSLSLTRGPEAFF. CDR3 bases: TGTGCCAGTAGCTTATCCCTAACAAGGGGGCCTGAAGCTTTCTTT.

With regard to this clonotype: A much more abundant neighbour one base away suggests this may be a read error. The rearrangement joins TRBV10-1 to TRBJ2-1, with D perhaps matching TRBD1 or TRBD2 (6 bases each). V lost 3 bases and J lost 2, with 8 bases in between. The CDR3 runs to 14 residues. Germline-derived CDR1 and CDR2 are WNHNN and SYGVQD (reference sequence). CDR3 sequence (DNA): TGCGCCAGCAGTGATAGGGGGGCCTACAATGAGCAGTTCTTC. It encodes CASSDRGAYNEQFF.

V and J are TRBV15 and TRBJ1-5; the D is unclear. The CDR3 sequence is 13 residues long. Trimming stripped 0 bases from V and 5 bases from J, with 5 bases between. The V gene's germline CDR1 is LNHNV and CDR2 YYDKDF (reference sequence). DNA of the CDR3: TGTGCCACCAGCAGAGATCAGTATCAGCCCCAGCATTTT. Residues: CATSRDQYQPQHF. The full variable domain, with the rest looked up from reference TRBV15 and TRBJ1-5, is DAMVIQNPRYQVTQFGKPVTLSCSQTLNHNVMYWYQQKSSQAPKLLFHYYDKDFNNEADTPDNFQSRRPNTSFCFLDIRSPGLGDTAMYLCATSRDQYQPQHFGDGTRLSIL.

This sequence joins TRBV4-2 and TRBJ2-3, with a tentative D call TRBD2 (5 bases). The CDR3 totals 16 residues. V was clipped by 0 bases and J by 4 bases, with 14 bases between them. Germline CDR1 reads LGHNA; CDR2 reads YNFKEQ. CDR3 bases: TGTGCCAGCAGCCAAGATATGATGGGAGAGGCAGATACGCAGTATTTT. This codes for CASSQDMMGEADTQYF.

The rearrangement joins TRBV7-3 to TRBJ2-1, with 12 bases matching TRBD2. J lost 7 bases, V lost 0 bases, and 13 bases had no gene match. This CDR3 comprises 19 residues. Germline V gene data show CDR1 as SGHTA and CDR2 as FQGTGA. The CDR3 reads CASSLTSGLAGGFGNEQFF. CDR3 DNA: TGTGCCAGCAGCTTAACATCAGGGCTAGCGGGAGGGTTTGGGAATGAGCAGTTCTTC.

Concerning this clonotype: Germline and junction disagree at one end, which may indicate a read error. This chain joins TRBV11-2 and TRBJ2-7, with D perhaps TRBD1 (5 bases). CDR1 is SGHAT, CDR2 FQNNGV, per germline. This CDR3 contains 14 residues. The CDR3 DNA sequence: TGTGACAGCAGCTTAGGATGGGTCTGGGGCCGAACGAACTTC. Translation: CDSSLGWVWGRTNF.

With regard to this clonotype: An end of the junction does not agree with germline; a read error may underlie this. This sequence joins TRBV19 and TRBJ2-2; the D gene could be TRBD1 or TRBD2 (5 bases each). There are 13 residues in the CDR3. From germline, CDR1 is LNHDA and CDR2 SQIVND (reference sequence). For the CDR3, the DNA is TGTGCCAGTGCGCAGAGGGGAACCGGGGAGCTGTTATTT. It translates to CASAQRGTGELLF.

Comment on this clonotype: This CDR3 is missing its conserved last phenylalanine or tryptophan, likely due to a read error. The chain recombines TRBV11-1 with TRBJ2-1, with 7 nucleotides matching TRBD1. In germline, CDR1 is SGHAT, CDR2 FQDESV (reference sequence). The length of the CDR3 is 13 residues. Unmatched junction bases numbered 7, after V lost 7 bases and J lost 7 bases. The CDR3 bases are TGTGCCAGCATGGCGGACAGGCGAAATGAGCAGTTCTTA. Translating it yields CASMADRRNEQFL.

This clonotype was seen many times. The rearrangement links TRBV6-1 to TRBJ2-7, with 7 positions matching TRBD1. V was clipped by 6 bases and J by 3 bases; unmatched bases: 11. The germline V gene encodes CDR1 MNHNS and CDR2 SASEGT. This CDR3 comprises 15 residues. DNA of the CDR3: TGTGCCAGCAGCACGGACAGGTGGGATGACTACGAGCAGTACTTC. Translation: CASSTDRWDDYEQYF.

On this clonotype itself: One base away lies a much larger clone, so this may be a sequencing read error. J is TRBJ2-7 and V is TRBV6-1, with D unclear. Germline V gene sequence: CDR1 MNHNS, CDR2 SASEGT. The CDR3 covers 11 residues. V dropped 10 bases and J dropped 4 bases, with 11 bases sitting between them. DNA of the CDR3: TGTGCCACCACCAAGCTGTACGAGCAGTACTTC. Translating gives CATTKLYEQYF.

The rearrangement links TRBV6-5 to TRBJ1-3; no definite D call. The CDR3 sequence is 14 residues long. Between the trimmed V and J ends, which lost 4 bases and 2 bases, there was a span of 9 bases. Germline CDR1 is MNHEY and CDR2 is SVGAGI. CDR3 region: CASSSQGAGNTIYF. The CDR3 coding sequence is TGTGCCAGCAGTTCTCAAGGTGCTGGAAACACCATATATTTT.

This clonotype was found many times. The J gene is TRBJ1-2, the V gene TRBV12-3 or TRBV12-4; TRBD1 agrees at 7 bases. The V and J ends lost 4 bases and 8 bases, in that order; junction bases with no gene match: 10. The CDR3 is made up of 14 amino acids. CDR3 sequence reads: CASSYLNRGMGYTF. For the CDR3, the DNA is TGTGCCAGCAGTTACCTAAACAGGGGAATGGGCTACACCTTC.

Points on this clonotype: A much larger clone lies a single base off, so this may be a read error. The CDR3 does not end in the conserved phenylalanine or tryptophan, so this is likely a read error. The gene calls are TRBV5-4 and TRBJ2-1; D ambiguous. The germline V gene encodes CDR1 SGHNT and CDR2 YYREEE (reference sequence). CDR3 length equals 11 residues. The V gene lost 2 bases and the J gene lost 6 bases, with 3 bases spanning the gap. CDR3: CASSFGNEQFS. The CDR3 DNA is TGTGCCAGCAGCTTTGGCAATGAGCAGTTCTCC.

The rearrangement links TRBV18 to TRBJ2-3; D remains unclear. Germline V lookup: CDR1 KGHSH, CDR2 LQKENI. Trimming removed 2 bases from V and 2 bases from J, with 8 bases in between. The CDR3 covers 14 residues. CDR3 in amino acids: CASSPGINTDTQYF. In nucleotides, the CDR3 is TGTGCCAGCTCACCAGGGATCAACACAGATACGCAGTATTTT.

As for this clonotype: With a much larger clone just one base away, this may be a read error. The V call is TRBV11-3, the J call TRBJ2-2; possible D gene TRBD2, 6 bases. CDR3 length: 15 residues. Germline-derived CDR1 and CDR2 are SGHNT and YENEEA. For the CDR3, the DNA is TGTGTCAGCAGCACCGGCGGGACCAACACCGGGGAGCTGGTTTTT. Translation gives CVSSTGGTNTGELVF.

This clonotype showed up many times. The CDR3 spells CSVPQGPANTGELFF. The CDR3 bases are TGCAGCGTTCCACAGGGTCCGGCGAACACCGGGGAGCTGTTTTTT. The J gene is TRBJ2-2, the V gene TRBV29-1; tentatively, D is TRBD1 (6 bases). Germline CDR1 SQVTM, CDR2 ANQGSEA. The CDR3 runs to 15 residues. V lost 5 bases and J 0 bases, leaving 13 bases between the germline ends.

Details on this clonotype: One end of the junction fails to match germline, which may point to a read error. The chain combines TRBV4-1 with TRBJ2-1, with 7 bases identical to TRBD2. The CDR3 sequence is 17 residues long. Germline CDR1 MGHRA, CDR2 YSYEKL. The CDR3 here is CASSQPKPAGNINGQFF. CDR3 nucleotide sequence: TGCGCCAGCAGCCAACCCAAACCAGCGGGGAATATTAATGGGCAGTTCTTC.

The chain carries TRBV5-1 and TRBJ2-5; tentative D call: TRBD1 (6 bases). Per germline, CDR1 SGHRS and CDR2 YFSETQ. Trimming shortened V by 0 bases and J by 4 bases, and 19 bases separated the two germline ends. This CDR3 has 17 residues. CDR3: CASSLGPQGSDRETQYF. For the CDR3, the DNA is TGCGCCAGCAGCTTGGGCCCACAGGGCTCAGACCGAGAGACCCAGTACTTC.